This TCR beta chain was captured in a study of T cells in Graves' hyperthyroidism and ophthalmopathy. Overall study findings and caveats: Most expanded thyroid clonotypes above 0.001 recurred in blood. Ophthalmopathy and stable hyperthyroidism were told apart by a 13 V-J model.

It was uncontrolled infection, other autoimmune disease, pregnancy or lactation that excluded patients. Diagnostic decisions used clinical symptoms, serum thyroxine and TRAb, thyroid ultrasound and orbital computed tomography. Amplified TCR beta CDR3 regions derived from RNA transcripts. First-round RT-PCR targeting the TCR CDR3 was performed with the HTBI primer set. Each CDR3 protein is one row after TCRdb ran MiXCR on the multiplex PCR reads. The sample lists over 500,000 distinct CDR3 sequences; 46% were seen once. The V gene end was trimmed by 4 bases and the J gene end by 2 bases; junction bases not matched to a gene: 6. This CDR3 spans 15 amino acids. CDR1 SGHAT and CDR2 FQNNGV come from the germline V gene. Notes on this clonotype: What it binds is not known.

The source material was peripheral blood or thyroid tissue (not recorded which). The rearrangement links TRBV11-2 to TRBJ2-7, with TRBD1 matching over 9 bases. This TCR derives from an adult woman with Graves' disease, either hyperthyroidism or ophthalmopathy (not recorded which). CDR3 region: CASSSKGTGTYEQYF. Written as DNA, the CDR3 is TGTGCCAGCAGCTCCAAAGGGACAGGGACCTACGAGCAGTACTTC.